These T cell receptor beta chains were read from a single sample in a study of neurological immune-mediated disorders. TCRdb reprocessed the 5' RACE reads with MiXCR, giving one entry per CDR3 protein. The sample lists around 70,000 distinct CDR3 sequences, 3% to 4% seen once, with more than 4% in the top ten. Material for sequencing was PBMCs. These receptors were obtained from a woman aged 45-59 years with multiple sclerosis. The CDR3 runs from the conserved cysteine through the conserved F or W. A D gene is named only where the DNA matches it firmly. Only some rows state a clone size, as once, few, many or a class for expanded clones.

d_call: NA
cdr3_length: 13
clone_size: many
v_call: TRBV27
j_call: TRBJ1-2
cdr3_aa: CASSYRAGDGYTF
cdr3_nt: TGTGCCAGCAGTTATAGGGCAGGGGATGGCTACACCTTC

d_call: NA
cdr3_length: 15
clone_size: many
v_call: TRBV4-3
j_call: TRBJ1-5
cdr3_aa: CASSQVRNSNQPQHF
cdr3_nt: TGCGCCAGCAGCCAAGTTAGAAATAGCAATCAGCCCCAGCATTTT

d_call: NA
cdr3_length: 13
clone_size: NA
v_call: TRBV20-1
j_call: TRBJ2-3
cdr3_aa: CSAGAGAKDKQYF
cdr3_nt: TGCAGTGCTGGGGCGGGGGCCAAGGATAAGCAGTATTTT

d_call: NA
cdr3_length: 16
clone_size: many
v_call: TRBV6-5
j_call: TRBJ2-6
cdr3_aa: CASTRDTGTAKSVLTF
cdr3_nt: TGTGCCAGCACCAGAGACACAGGGACCGCGAAAAGCGTCCTGACTTTC

d_call: NA
cdr3_length: 13
clone_size: many
v_call: TRBV7-3
j_call: TRBJ2-3
cdr3_aa: CASKEGSTDTQYF
cdr3_nt: TGTGCCAGCAAAGAGGGAAGCACAGATACGCAGTATTTT

d_call: NA
cdr3_length: 17
clone_size: many
v_call: TRBV12-3/TRBV12-4
j_call: TRBJ1-5
cdr3_aa: CASSSNFARGNNQPQHF
cdr3_nt: TGTGCCAGCAGTTCTAATTTTGCGAGGGGTAACAATCAGCCCCAGCATTTT

d_call: NA
cdr3_length: 19
clone_size: many
v_call: TRBV4-2
j_call: TRBJ2-7
cdr3_aa: CASSRVGPMPGRSVYEQYF
cdr3_nt: TGTGCCAGCAGCCGGGTCGGACCGATGCCGGGAAGGAGCGTTTACGAGCAGTACTTC

d_call: NA
cdr3_length: 16
clone_size: many
v_call: TRBV13
j_call: TRBJ2-7
cdr3_aa: CASSLKLAARSYEQYF
cdr3_nt: TGTGCCAGCAGCTTAAAGTTGGCAGCCCGCTCCTACGAGCAGTACTTC

d_call: NA
cdr3_length: 16
clone_size: many
v_call: TRBV24-1
j_call: TRBJ1-3
cdr3_aa: CATSDPRAESGNTIYF
cdr3_nt: TGTGCCACCAGTGATCCCCGGGCAGAGTCTGGAAACACCATATATTTT

d_call: NA
cdr3_length: 17
clone_size: many
v_call: TRBV7-2
j_call: TRBJ2-3
cdr3_aa: CASSLDGRGPSTDTQYF
cdr3_nt: TGTGCCAGCAGCTTAGACGGTCGGGGGCCTAGCACAGATACGCAGTATTTT

d_call: NA
cdr3_length: 14
clone_size: many
v_call: TRBV5-1
j_call: TRBJ2-3
cdr3_aa: CASSPSTEGDTQYF
cdr3_nt: TGCGCCAGCAGCCCGTCGACAGAAGGAGATACGCAGTATTTT

d_call: NA
cdr3_length: 12
clone_size: many
v_call: TRBV20-1
j_call: TRBJ1-4
cdr3_aa: CSAIKGGEKLFF
cdr3_nt: TGCAGTGCTATTAAGGGAGGCGAAAAACTGTTTTTT

d_call: TRBD1
cdr3_length: 16
clone_size: many
v_call: TRBV9
j_call: TRBJ2-5
cdr3_aa: CASSVATWTGGETQYF
cdr3_nt: TGTGCCAGCAGCGTAGCTACTTGGACAGGGGGAGAGACCCAGTACTTC

d_call: TRBD2
cdr3_length: 13
clone_size: many
v_call: TRBV20-1
j_call: TRBJ2-7
cdr3_aa: CSAYKREGYEQYF
cdr3_nt: TGCAGTGCTTATAAGCGGGAGGGCTACGAGCAGTACTTC

d_call: TRBD1
cdr3_length: 15
clone_size: many
v_call: TRBV20-1
j_call: TRBJ2-3
cdr3_aa: CSARETGVDTDTQYF
cdr3_nt: TGCAGTGCTAGAGAGACAGGGGTGGACACAGATACGCAGTATTTT

d_call: TRBD1
cdr3_length: 14
clone_size: many
v_call: TRBV12-3/TRBV12-4
j_call: TRBJ1-2
cdr3_aa: CASSPVGGAYGYTF
cdr3_nt: TGTGCCAGCAGCCCCGTAGGGGGCGCCTATGGCTACACCTTC

d_call: TRBD1
cdr3_length: 14
clone_size: many
v_call: TRBV29-1
j_call: TRBJ1-1
cdr3_aa: CSVERDRVNTEAFF
cdr3_nt: TGCAGCGTTGAAAGGGACAGGGTGAACACTGAAGCTTTCTTT

d_call: TRBD1
cdr3_length: 17
clone_size: many
v_call: TRBV6-5
j_call: TRBJ1-4
cdr3_aa: CASKPGQGKRYGEKLFF
cdr3_nt: TGTGCCAGCAAGCCGGGACAGGGGAAAAGATATGGTGAAAAACTGTTTTTT

d_call: TRBD1
cdr3_length: 15
clone_size: many
v_call: TRBV10-3
j_call: TRBJ1-5
cdr3_aa: CAIRRDRDEDQPQHF
cdr3_nt: TGTGCCATCAGGAGGGACAGGGACGAGGATCAGCCCCAGCATTTT

d_call: NA
cdr3_length: 14
clone_size: many
v_call: TRBV20-1
j_call: TRBJ2-7
cdr3_aa: CSARAAGLVLEQYF
cdr3_nt: TGCAGTGCCCGGGCGGCGGGATTAGTTCTCGAGCAGTACTTC

d_call: NA
cdr3_length: 13
clone_size: few
v_call: TRBV4-1
j_call: TRBJ2-1
cdr3_aa: CASSNEPTAEQFF
cdr3_nt: TGCGCCAGCAGCAACGAGCCGACAGCTGAGCAGTTCTTC

d_call: TRBD2
cdr3_length: 20
clone_size: many
v_call: TRBV15
j_call: TRBJ2-1
cdr3_aa: CATSRDQASGSLSAYNEQFF
cdr3_nt: TGTGCCACCAGCAGAGATCAGGCTAGCGGGAGTTTAAGCGCCTACAATGAGCAGTTCTTC

d_call: NA
cdr3_length: 15
clone_size: many
v_call: TRBV5-1
j_call: TRBJ1-2
cdr3_aa: CASSLEQGEVYGYTF
cdr3_nt: TGCGCCAGCAGCTTGGAACAGGGAGAGGTCTATGGCTACACCTTC

d_call: NA
cdr3_length: 15
clone_size: many
v_call: TRBV4-1
j_call: TRBJ2-3
cdr3_aa: CASSPQERRTDTQYF
cdr3_nt: TGCGCCAGCAGCCCCCAGGAGCGGAGAACAGATACGCAGTATTTT

d_call: TRBD1
cdr3_length: 15
clone_size: many
v_call: TRBV7-9
j_call: TRBJ1-6
cdr3_aa: CASSSTGGNQSPLHF
cdr3_nt: TGTGCCAGCAGCTCGACAGGGGGCAATCAGTCACCCCTCCACTTT

d_call: TRBD1
cdr3_length: 15
clone_size: many
v_call: TRBV5-8
j_call: TRBJ1-5
cdr3_aa: CASSFGDSSNQPQHF
cdr3_nt: TGTGCCAGCAGCTTCGGGGACAGCTCCAATCAGCCCCAGCATTTT

d_call: NA
cdr3_length: 18
clone_size: many
v_call: TRBV18
j_call: TRBJ2-3
cdr3_aa: CASSRGTLGGRSTDTQYF
cdr3_nt: TGTGCCAGCTCACGGGGGACACTAGGGGGAAGAAGCACAGATACGCAGTATTTT

d_call: NA
cdr3_length: 12
clone_size: many
v_call: TRBV4-1
j_call: TRBJ2-1
cdr3_aa: CASSQGYNEQFF
cdr3_nt: TGCGCCAGCAGCCAGGGGTACAATGAGCAGTTCTTC

d_call: TRBD1
cdr3_length: 14
clone_size: many
v_call: TRBV19
j_call: TRBJ1-5
cdr3_aa: CASRPTGDSQPQHF
cdr3_nt: TGTGCCAGTAGACCGACAGGGGACAGTCAGCCCCAGCATTTT

d_call: TRBD1
cdr3_length: 16
clone_size: many
v_call: TRBV10-3
j_call: TRBJ2-1
cdr3_aa: CAISQPGQGAFNEQFF
cdr3_nt: TGTGCCATCAGCCAACCGGGACAGGGGGCATTCAATGAGCAGTTCTTC

d_call: NA
cdr3_length: 12
clone_size: NA
v_call: TRBV7-3
j_call: TRBJ2-3
cdr3_aa: CASSPDRYTQYF
cdr3_nt: TGTGCCAGCAGCCCGGACAGATATACGCAGTATTTT

d_call: NA
cdr3_length: 14
clone_size: many
v_call: TRBV20-1
j_call: TRBJ2-4
cdr3_aa: CSGLTDRPGNIQYF
cdr3_nt: TGCAGTGGCCTGACCGACCGGCCGGGAAACATTCAGTACTTC

d_call: NA
cdr3_length: 16
clone_size: many
v_call: TRBV21-1
j_call: TRBJ2-5
cdr3_aa: CASGEEGVRAQETQYF
cdr3_nt: TGTGCCAGCGGAGAAGAAGGGGTAAGGGCCCAAGAGACCCAGTACTTC

d_call: TRBD1
cdr3_length: 15
clone_size: many
v_call: TRBV12-3/TRBV12-4
j_call: TRBJ1-6
cdr3_aa: CASRPTGTGNSPLHF
cdr3_nt: TGTGCCAGCAGGCCAACCGGGACAGGGAATTCACCCCTCCACTTT

d_call: NA
cdr3_length: 14
clone_size: NA
v_call: TRBV28
j_call: TRBJ2-7
cdr3_aa: CASSLRGPGYEQYF
cdr3_nt: TGTGCCAGCAGTTTAAGAGGTCCTGGGTACGAGCAGTACTTC

d_call: NA
cdr3_length: 13
clone_size: many
v_call: TRBV7-2
j_call: TRBJ2-3
cdr3_aa: CASSLEPAGTQYF
cdr3_nt: TGTGCCAGCAGCTTAGAACCGGCGGGAACGCAGTATTTT

d_call: NA
cdr3_length: 14
clone_size: many
v_call: TRBV7-3
j_call: TRBJ2-7
cdr3_aa: CASSLGGQIGEQYF
cdr3_nt: TGTGCCAGCAGCTTAGGGGGACAAATTGGCGAGCAGTACTTC

d_call: TRBD2
cdr3_length: 18
clone_size: many
v_call: TRBV7-2
j_call: TRBJ2-3
cdr3_aa: CASSLVVVFSGNADTQYF
cdr3_nt: TGTGCCAGCAGCTTAGTCGTGGTGTTTAGCGGGAATGCGGATACGCAGTATTTT

d_call: NA
cdr3_length: 15
clone_size: many
v_call: TRBV11-1
j_call: TRBJ1-6
cdr3_aa: CASSPRDVRNSPLHF
cdr3_nt: TGTGCCAGCAGCCCCCGGGACGTGAGGAATTCACCCCTCCACTTT

d_call: TRBD1
cdr3_length: 14
clone_size: many
v_call: TRBV5-6
j_call: TRBJ1-1
cdr3_aa: CASRWTGRHTEAFF
cdr3_nt: TGTGCCAGCAGGTGGACAGGGAGGCACACTGAAGCTTTCTTT

d_call: NA
cdr3_length: 14
clone_size: many
v_call: TRBV7-2
j_call: TRBJ1-5
cdr3_aa: CASSFTRSVQPQHF
cdr3_nt: TGTGCCAGCAGCTTTACGAGATCGGTTCAGCCCCAGCATTTT

d_call: TRBD2
cdr3_length: 14
clone_size: many
v_call: TRBV20-1
j_call: TRBJ2-3
cdr3_aa: CSAGSGGSTDTQYF
cdr3_nt: TGCAGTGCTGGCTCGGGGGGGAGCACAGATACGCAGTATTTT

d_call: TRBD1
cdr3_length: 15
clone_size: many
v_call: TRBV4-3
j_call: TRBJ1-6
cdr3_aa: CASSQDGTGVGPLHF
cdr3_nt: TGCGCCAGCAGCCAAGACGGGACAGGGGTAGGGCCCCTCCACTTT

d_call: TRBD1
cdr3_length: 16
clone_size: many
v_call: TRBV5-1
j_call: TRBJ2-2
cdr3_aa: CASGGTGGANTGELFF
cdr3_nt: TGCGCCAGCGGCGGGACAGGGGGCGCGAACACCGGGGAGCTGTTTTTT

d_call: NA
cdr3_length: 12
clone_size: many
v_call: TRBV20-1
j_call: TRBJ2-7
cdr3_aa: CSVPQRRGEQYF
cdr3_nt: TGCAGTGTTCCACAGCGGAGGGGCGAGCAGTACTTC

d_call: NA
cdr3_length: 14
clone_size: few
v_call: TRBV20-1
j_call: TRBJ2-5
cdr3_aa: CSARYVGEQETQYF
cdr3_nt: TGCAGTGCTAGATACGTCGGGGAGCAAGAGACCCAGTACTTC

d_call: NA
cdr3_length: 11
clone_size: many
v_call: TRBV6-5
j_call: TRBJ2-5
cdr3_aa: CASSYRETQYF
cdr3_nt: TGTGCCAGCAGTTACCGGGAGACCCAGTACTTC

d_call: NA
cdr3_length: 14
clone_size: many
v_call: TRBV27
j_call: TRBJ1-5
cdr3_aa: CASSNYAGVGTQHF
cdr3_nt: TGTGCCAGCAGCAACTATGCAGGGGTCGGGACCCAGCATTTT

d_call: NA
cdr3_length: 15
clone_size: many
v_call: TRBV20-1
j_call: TRBJ2-7
cdr3_aa: CSAAWDTRLPWEQYF
cdr3_nt: TGCAGTGCGGCCTGGGACACACGCCTACCCTGGGAGCAGTACTTC

d_call: TRBD2
cdr3_length: 15
clone_size: many
v_call: TRBV28
j_call: TRBJ2-3
cdr3_aa: CASSFSGRGADTQYF
cdr3_nt: TGTGCCAGCAGTTTTAGCGGGAGAGGGGCAGATACGCAGTATTTT

d_call: NA
cdr3_length: 14
clone_size: many
v_call: TRBV7-8
j_call: TRBJ2-1
cdr3_aa: CASSLVGPNNEQFF
cdr3_nt: TGTGCCAGCAGCTTAGTAGGCCCGAACAATGAGCAGTTCTTC